This TCR beta chain is from a study of monozygotic twins with inflammatory bowel disease. Starting material for each TCR library was approximately 3,500 ng of total RNA. Both the TCRalpha cDNA and the TCRbeta cDNA were taken through two nested PCRs, lasting around 15 and 9 cycles. TCRdb reprocessed the 5' RACE reads and stores each CDR3 protein as one record, lacking DNA. Its clone listing holds some 200,000 distinct CDR3 sequences. The receptor comes from a human donor with ulcerative colitis or Crohn's disease, or a healthy co-twin of an affected twin (not recorded which). The sample comprised blood.

CDR3 sequence: CASSPQRRDTEAFF. The chain uses TRBV18 and TRBJ1-1; TCRdb's D call, TRBD1, is unchecked because there is no DNA. Per germline, CDR1 KGHSH and CDR2 LQKENI. The CDR3 covers 14 residues.